This entry is about one TCR beta chain. The V gene lost 5 bases and the J gene lost 11 bases, with 19 bases spanning the gap. The germline CDR1 and CDR2 sequences are SGHTA and FQGNSA. CDR3 length equals 14 residues. Authors' methods: Reference gene primer amplification yielded estimated nucleated cell counts. Profiled with immunoSEQ multiplex PCR; TCRdb holds only in-frame clones, not every one. V and J calls and clone size are given by that table; D and trimming were obtained from the DNA. The table includes under 250,000 clones, about 89% detected once. These data come from a study of blood T cell repertoires in COVID-19. Looking at the study overall: Whether acute or convalescent, the COVID-19 samples came from the United States, Italy and Spain.

The sequence was collected from a woman in her sixties who had recovered from COVID-19. The J gene is TRBJ1-3, the V gene TRBV7-2, with a weak D call TRBD1 (5 bases). The source material was peripheral blood. The CDR3 coding sequence is TGTGCCAGCAGCCCTATGTGGGGGGGTTGGGCCATATATTTT. It yields the protein CASSPMWGGWAIYF.